These 19 T cell receptor beta chains were sequenced from one sample in a study of memory CD4+ T cells and cytomegalovirus serostatus. The sort gate was single viable CD3+CD4+CD8-CD45RO+ cells for memory CD4+ T cells. TCRdb's copy holds only in-frame clones and misses some; the assay was immunoSEQ multiplex PCR. The table includes tens of thousands of clones, roughly 78% detected once. Sequenced sample: memory CD4+ T cells from blood. The source is an adult in good health and CMV-seronegative.

The J gene is TRBJ1-1, the V gene TRBV4-1, with TRBD1 matching 11 bases. Per germline, CDR1 MGHRA and CDR2 YSYEKL. The CDR3 totals 19 residues. J lost 4 bases, V lost 2 bases, and 15 bases had no gene match. Here the CDR3 reads CASSQRDGKIGTGGTEAFF. The CDR3 DNA is TGCGCCAGCAGCCAAAGAGACGGGAAGATTGGGACAGGGGGCACTGAAGCTTTCTTT.

The chain combines TRBV4-2 with TRBJ1-6, with D unresolved. Between the trimmed V and J ends, which lost 2 bases and 12 bases, there was a span of 17 bases. This CDR3 is 15 amino acids long. The germline V gene has CDR1 LGHNA and CDR2 YNFKEQ. CDR3 nucleotides: TGTGCCAGCAGCCAAACCGACCCCTCCCTGGGACCCCTCCACTTT. It specifies CASSQTDPSLGPLHF.

V usage is TRBV5-1 and J usage is TRBJ2-6; 12 nucleotides align to TRBD2. Trimming cost V 1 base and J 0 bases; bases outside gene matches: 14. Germline CDR1 and CDR2: SGHRS and YFSETQ. This CDR3 is built from 22 residues. The CDR3, as DNA: TGCGCCAGCAGCTTGACACCTTCACAGGGACTAGCGGGCCACTCTGGGGCCAACGTCCTGACTTTC. Amino acids: CASSLTPSQGLAGHSGANVLTF.

This chain joins TRBV9 and TRBJ2-2, with D unresolved. Trimming pared 1 base from V and 3 bases from J, leaving 7 bases between. CDR1 is SGDLS and CDR2 is YYNGEE in the germline V gene. The CDR3 is 14 residues long. The CDR3 protein is CASSVRAYTGELFF. DNA of the CDR3: TGTGCCAGCAGCGTACGAGCCTACACCGGGGAGCTGTTTTTT.

The chain uses TRBV11-2 and TRBJ2-7; TRBD1 matches at 9 bases. Trimming at V came to 5 bases and at J to 0 bases, leaving 2 bases not matched to a gene. Germline V lookup: CDR1 SGHAT, CDR2 FQNNGV. The CDR3 extends over 14 amino acids. The CDR3 is CASSPGQGSYEQYF. As DNA, the CDR3 is TGTGCCAGCAGCCCGGGACAGGGCTCCTACGAGCAGTACTTC.

The DNA of the CDR3 is TGTGCCAGCAGGGACTCATTGCGCAGCTACACCTTC. Protein product: CASRDSLRSYTF. The chain links TRBV2 to TRBJ1-2; D ambiguous. The length of the CDR3 is 12 residues. Germline CDR1 is SNHLY and CDR2 is FYNNEI. Between the trimmed V and J ends, which lost 6 bases and 9 bases, there was a span of 14 bases.

This clone was found a few times. V gene TRBV5-4 combines with J gene TRBJ1-1, with unresolved D. This CDR3 is built from 11 residues. Per the germline V gene, CDR1 is SGHNT and CDR2 is YYREEE (reference sequence). V lost 5 bases and J lost 7, with 9 bases in between. CDR3 region: CASSWRDEAFF. The CDR3 DNA sequence: TGTGCCAGCAGTTGGCGGGATGAAGCTTTCTTT.

The V gene is TRBV5-8, the J gene TRBJ2-2; 10 bases line up with TRBD2. There are 17 residues in the CDR3. V was clipped by 2 bases and J by 5 bases; unmatched bases: 9. Germline assignment: CDR1 SGHTS and CDR2 YDEGEE. The CDR3 is CASSFPLSGRETGELFF. CDR3 in DNA: TGTGCCAGCAGCTTTCCCCTCAGCGGGAGGGAAACCGGGGAGCTGTTTTTT.

The genes are TRBV27 and TRBJ2-1; 13 bases line up with TRBD2. Germline trimming cut 5 bases from V and 8 bases from J; bases unmatched to any gene: 3. This CDR3 contains 14 residues. Per germline, CDR1 MNHEY and CDR2 SMNVEV (reference sequence). CDR3 DNA: TGTGCCAGCAGTACTAGCGGGGGGGCCCATGAGCAGTTCTTC. It is translated as CASSTSGGAHEQFF.

This clone was counted only a few times. The rearrangement uses TRBV4-1 and TRBJ2-1, with TRBD2 matching over 10 bases. CDR1 is MGHRA and CDR2 is YSYEKL in the germline V gene. Trimming cost V 0 bases and J 8 bases; bases outside gene matches: 7. There are 16 residues in the CDR3. CDR3 bases: TGCGCCAGCAGCCAAGAACCAGCGGGGGGGCTCGATGAGCAGTTCTTC. Protein sequence: CASSQEPAGGLDEQFF.

The chain couples TRBV6-5 to TRBJ1-6; TRBD1 matches 8 bases. The germline gives CDR1 MNHEY, CDR2 SVGAGI. This CDR3 has 14 residues. Unmatched junction bases numbered 6, after V lost 5 bases and J lost 9 bases. The CDR3 nucleotides read TGTGCCAGCAGTGACCGGGACAGGTTTTCACCCCTCCACTTT. Translated, it gives CASSDRDRFSPLHF.

The chain is built from TRBV18 and TRBJ2-3; the match to TRBD1 covers 9 bases. The germline gives CDR1 KGHSH, CDR2 LQKENI. Germline trimming cut 4 bases from V and 4 bases from J; bases unmatched to any gene: 6. The CDR3 length is 15 residues. The CDR3 nucleotides read TGTGCCAGCTCACGTCCGGGACAGGGCCCAGATACGCAGTATTTT. Translated, it gives CASSRPGQGPDTQYF.

The chain links TRBV7-6 to TRBJ2-7, with 8 bases identical to TRBD1. Germline loops: CDR1 SGHVS, CDR2 FNYEAQ. This CDR3 is 16 amino acids long. J gave up 4 bases and V 6 bases, and 14 bases lay outside the gene matches. The CDR3 nucleotides read TGTGCCAGCAGTCGAACGCCGGGACAGGCGACTTACGAGCAGTACTTC. Translation: CASSRTPGQATYEQYF.

This chain's CDR3 is CASSFGQLSGNTIYF. The CDR3 DNA is TGCGCCAGCAGCTTTGGACAACTCTCTGGAAACACCATATATTTT. This chain links TRBV5-1 with TRBJ1-3; D is perhaps TRBD1 (5 bases). Germline CDR1 and CDR2: SGHRS and YFSETQ. Trimming removed 2 bases from V and 0 bases from J, with 9 bases in between. The CDR3 has 15 residues.

The rearrangement uses TRBV7-2 and TRBJ2-5; 8 nucleotides line up with TRBD2. Germline V gene data show CDR1 as SGHTA and CDR2 as FQGNSA. The CDR3 has 16 residues. The trim removed 5 bases at V and 1 base at J, leaving 9 bases unmatched. The CDR3 loop is CASSPSKRGGQETQYF. In DNA, the CDR3 is TGTGCCAGCAGCCCCTCAAAACGGGGGGGCCAAGAGACCCAGTACTTC.

The chain is built from TRBV5-5 and TRBJ1-4; D call uncertain. Looked up from germline, CDR1 is SGHKS and CDR2 is YYEKEE (reference sequence). CDR3 length: 14 amino acids. Deletions cut 2 bases from V and 7 bases from J, with 12 bases between. This CDR3 is CASSFIERGEKLFF. CDR3 bases: TGTGCCAGCAGCTTCATCGAACGGGGTGAAAAACTGTTTTTT.

V is TRBV11-2 and J is TRBJ1-6; unclear D gene. Trimming stripped 5 bases from V and 10 bases from J, with 12 bases between. The CDR3 runs to 13 residues. Per the germline V gene, CDR1 is SGHAT and CDR2 is FQNNGV. CDR3 sequence: CASSPHLDSPLHF. CDR3 nucleotide sequence: TGTGCCAGCAGCCCTCATCTGGACTCACCCCTCCACTTT.

The rearrangement joins TRBV7-6 to TRBJ2-7, with D possibly matching TRBD2 (6 bases). The V end lost 0 bases, the J end lost 7 bases, and 7 bases lay between the germline ends. This CDR3 region has 12 residues. Germline V gives CDR1 SGHVS, CDR2 FNYEAQ. The CDR3 sequence: CASSLAAGEQYF. CDR3 coding DNA: TGTGCCAGCAGCTTAGCGGCGGGAGAGCAGTACTTC.

The chain couples TRBV7-2 to TRBJ1-1; TRBD1 agrees at 7 bases. CDR3 length: 15 amino acids. Germline values: CDR1 SGHTA, CDR2 FQGNSA. V lost 4 bases, J lost 5 bases, and 10 bases stayed unmatched. The CDR3 DNA reads as TGTGCCAGCAGCTCCCGACAGGGAGGAGGAACTGAAGCTTTCTTT. Encoded protein: CASSSRQGGGTEAFF.